These T cell receptor beta chains were read from a single sample in a study of T cell responses to AZD1222 COVID-19 vaccine. The table came from immunoSEQ multiplex PCR; TCRdb's copy has only in-frame clones and leaves some out. The sample has 150,000 to 200,000 clones; roughly 92% are singletons. The sample in question was peripheral blood, obtained on day 0 of AZD1222 vaccination. The receptor set was obtained from an adult in good health. Both conserved end residues are part of each CDR3. Expanded clones are given a class, and other clones once, few, many or no size at all.

clone size: few; J gene: TRBJ1-6; V gene: TRBV7-2; CDR3 protein: CASSLALRTGGGPLHF
clone size: -; J gene: TRBJ2-7; V gene: TRBV11-2; CDR3 protein: CASSFGQDQFYEQYF
clone size: -; J gene: TRBJ2-5; V gene: TRBV18; CDR3 protein: CASSPGQQETQYF
clone size: -; J gene: TRBJ1-1; V gene: TRBV10-2; CDR3 protein: CASSVGGWDTEAFF
clone size: -; J gene: TRBJ2-2; V gene: TRBV11-3; CDR3 protein: CASSFSGGAPGELFF
clone size: -; J gene: TRBJ1-3; V gene: TRBV18; CDR3 protein: CASSPRDRATAGAGYF
clone size: -; J gene: TRBJ1-2; V gene: TRBV4-1; CDR3 protein: CASSHATGGAIGYTF
clone size: -; J gene: TRBJ1-1; V gene: TRBV5-1; CDR3 protein: CASSLNAEAFF
clone size: -; J gene: TRBJ1-6; V gene: TRBV6-6; CDR3 protein: CASSSARQGGNSPLHF
clone size: -; J gene: TRBJ1-2; V gene: TRBV4-2; CDR3 protein: CASSQETQLPLYGYTF
clone size: -; J gene: TRBJ2-2; V gene: TRBV30; CDR3 protein: CACSTSGPGELFF
clone size: -; J gene: TRBJ1-6; V gene: TRBV4-2; CDR3 protein: CASSQDISGTSPLHF
clone size: -; J gene: TRBJ2-7; V gene: TRBV6-6; CDR3 protein: CASTPVAGSYEQYF
clone size: once; J gene: TRBJ1-5; V gene: TRBV19; CDR3 protein: CASSVRERQPQHF
clone size: -; J gene: TRBJ2-7; V gene: TRBV5-1; CDR3 protein: CASSTGTIEQYF
clone size: many; J gene: TRBJ1-2; V gene: TRBV5-1; CDR3 protein: CASSQGQGGGYTF
clone size: -; J gene: TRBJ1-2; V gene: TRBV11-2; CDR3 protein: CASSSRYSYTF
clone size: -; J gene: TRBJ1-5; V gene: TRBV5-1; CDR3 protein: CASSLGGNNQPQHF
clone size: -; J gene: TRBJ2-7; V gene: TRBV7-2; CDR3 protein: CASSLGITSYEQYF
clone size: -; J gene: TRBJ1-2; V gene: TRBV5-5; CDR3 protein: CASSLVTGEGYTF
clone size: once; J gene: TRBJ2-3; V gene: TRBV7-3; CDR3 protein: CASSPDRWGDTQYF
clone size: -; J gene: TRBJ2-7; V gene: TRBV27; CDR3 protein: CASSLYGGANYEQYF
clone size: -; J gene: TRBJ2-1; V gene: TRBV3-1/TRBV3-2; CDR3 protein: CASSQSRDGPDNEQFF
clone size: -; J gene: TRBJ1-5; V gene: TRBV25-1; CDR3 protein: CASSELGDGVQHF
clone size: -; J gene: TRBJ1-1; V gene: TRBV4-2; CDR3 protein: CASSQAPQGSRWTEAFF
clone size: -; J gene: TRBJ2-3; V gene: TRBV5-1; CDR3 protein: CASSLGLAGGPLSTDTQYF
clone size: -; J gene: TRBJ1-1; V gene: TRBV29-1; CDR3 protein: CSVASKGSVNTEAFF
clone size: -; J gene: TRBJ1-4; V gene: TRBV19; CDR3 protein: CASRTRHVSLSTNEKLFF
clone size: -; J gene: TRBJ2-5; V gene: TRBV6-2/TRBV6-3; CDR3 protein: CASSYSPETQYF
clone size: once; J gene: TRBJ1-5; V gene: TRBV3-1/TRBV3-2; CDR3 protein: CASSQGAGNQPQHF
clone size: -; J gene: TRBJ2-7; V gene: TRBV7-2; CDR3 protein: CASSRDHSYEQYF
clone size: once; J gene: TRBJ1-3; V gene: TRBV28; CDR3 protein: CASSLLGLGNTIYF
clone size: few; J gene: TRBJ2-1; V gene: TRBV5-1; CDR3 protein: CASSSAGGINEQFF
clone size: few; J gene: TRBJ2-3; V gene: TRBV6-4; CDR3 protein: CASSDSSGGADTQYF